Sequencing of this TCR beta chain was carried out in a study of radiotherapy plus CTLA-4 blockade in lung cancer. Between the trimmed V and J ends, which lost 10 bases and 5 bases, there was a span of 12 bases. The CDR3 sequence is 12 residues long. Germline lookup yields CDR1 ENHRY and CDR2 SYGVKD. Produced via immunoSEQ multiplex PCR; TCRdb's table is partial and in-frame only. Of under 90,000 clones listed, around 72% were seen once; the top ten hold roughly 13%. The sequencing used peripheral blood, collected from a patient treated with radiotherapy plus ipilimumab. This receptor was taken from a human donor with non-small cell lung cancer that progressed on radiotherapy plus ipilimumab. V and J are TRBV10-3 and TRBJ2-1; D is uncertain. The CDR3 nucleotides are TGTGCCAGAAGCGCCGACAACAATGAGCAGTTCTTC. It codes for CARSADNNEQFF.